This TCR beta chain was profiled in a study of blood T cell repertoires in COVID-19. On the study more broadly: Samples of COVID-19 (acute and convalescent) were obtained from the United States, Italy and Spain.

As originally analysed: Quantification of nucleated cells was approximated via reference gene primer amplification. Libraries were prepared by immunoSEQ multiplex PCR; TCRdb keeps only in-frame clonotypes and omits some of them. The DNA was the basis for D and trimming; V, J and clone size are from that table. The sample yields 200,000 or so clones, more than 75% seen once. V dropped 0 bases and J dropped 1 base, with 13 bases sitting between them. CDR3 length: 16 residues. The germline gives CDR1 SGDLS, CDR2 YYNGEE. This sequence was found in a man aged 50-60 years with acute or convalescent COVID-19. Sequences were obtained from peripheral blood. The chain employs TRBV9 and TRBJ1-1; D is ambiguous. The CDR3 spells CASSVGARFPNTEAFF. The CDR3 bases are TGTGCCAGCAGCGTAGGGGCGCGCTTCCCGAACACTGAAGCTTTCTTT. The whole variable domain, filled in from reference TRBV9 and TRBJ1-1, reads DSGVTQTPKHLITATGQRVTLRCSPRSGDLSVYWYQQSLDQGLQFLIQYYNGEERAKGNILERFSAQQFPDLHSELNLSSLELGDSALYFCASSVGARFPNTEAFFGQGTRLTVV.